The following is a TCR beta chain sequence with its context. No antigen is known for it. The entry originates in a study of T cell responses to AZD1222 COVID-19 vaccine. Study-level findings and limits: Clonal diversity was possibly underestimated, and white British individuals and females predominated among donors. Vaccine-related CD4 TCRs covered spike, predominating at 160-218 and 743-854. Only six or seven AZD1222 recipients tested seropositive at baseline.

Whether given at about 4 or about 12 weeks, second doses were pooled. Germline V gene sequence: CDR1 SGHTA, CDR2 FQGNSA. The CDR3 is 15 amino acids. Trimming removed 6 bases from V and 4 bases from J, with 17 bases in between. Clones were sequenced by immunoSEQ multiplex PCR, and TCRdb holds only the in-frame ones, with some missing. The profile covers approximately 130,000 clones, with approximately 85% appearing a single time and roughly 5.7% taken by the ten largest. The chain links TRBV7-2 to TRBJ2-3; D may be TRBD2 (6 bases). This clonotype originated in an adult who received the AZD1222 COVID-19 vaccine. This material consisted of peripheral blood, taken 28 days after the second AZD1222 dose. The CDR3 spells CASRPAGASADTQYF. The CDR3 coding sequence is TGTGCCAGCAGACCAGCGGGCGCATCAGCAGATACGCAGTATTTT.